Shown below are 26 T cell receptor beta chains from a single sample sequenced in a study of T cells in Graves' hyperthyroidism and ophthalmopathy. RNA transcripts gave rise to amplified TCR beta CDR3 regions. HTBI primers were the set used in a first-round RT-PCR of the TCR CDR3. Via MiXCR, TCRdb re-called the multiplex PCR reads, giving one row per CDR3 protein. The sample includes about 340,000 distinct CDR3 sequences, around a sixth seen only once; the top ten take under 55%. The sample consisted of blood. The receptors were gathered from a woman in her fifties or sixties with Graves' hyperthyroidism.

The CDR3 protein is CASSFTRLDNEQFF. The CDR3 nucleotides are TGTGCCAGCAGCTTCACCAGATTGGACAATGAGCAGTTCTTC. The J gene is TRBJ2-1, the V gene TRBV7-3, with D unresolved. CDR3 size: 14 residues. V lost 3 bases, J lost 5 bases, and 11 bases lay in between. CDR1 and CDR2 (germline): SGHTA, FQGTGA. Full variable domain (remainder filled in from reference TRBV7-3 and TRBJ2-1): GAGVSQTPSNKVTEKGKYVELRCDPISGHTALYWYRQSLGQGPEFLIYFQGTGAADDSGLPNDRFFAVRPEGSVSTLKIQRTERGDSAVYLCASSFTRLDNEQFFGPGTRLTVL.

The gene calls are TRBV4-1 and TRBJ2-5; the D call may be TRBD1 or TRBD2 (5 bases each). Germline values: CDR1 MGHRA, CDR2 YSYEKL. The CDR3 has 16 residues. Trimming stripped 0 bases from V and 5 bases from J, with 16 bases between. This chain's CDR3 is CASSQDRIGDGETQYF. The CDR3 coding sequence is TGCGCCAGCAGCCAAGATAGGATTGGGGACGGGGAGACCCAGTACTTC.

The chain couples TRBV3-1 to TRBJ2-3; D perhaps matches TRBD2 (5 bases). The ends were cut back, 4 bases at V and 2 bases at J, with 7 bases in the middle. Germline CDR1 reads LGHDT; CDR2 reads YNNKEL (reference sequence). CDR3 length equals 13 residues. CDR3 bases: TGTGCCAGCAGCCCGGACTTCACAGATACGCAGTATTTT. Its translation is CASSPDFTDTQYF.

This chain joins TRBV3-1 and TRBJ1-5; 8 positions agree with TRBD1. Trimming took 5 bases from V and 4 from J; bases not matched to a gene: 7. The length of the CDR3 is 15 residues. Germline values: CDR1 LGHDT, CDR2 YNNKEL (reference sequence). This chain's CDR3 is CASSLTGEANQPQHF. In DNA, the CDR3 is TGTGCCAGCAGCTTGACAGGGGAGGCGAATCAGCCCCAGCATTTT.

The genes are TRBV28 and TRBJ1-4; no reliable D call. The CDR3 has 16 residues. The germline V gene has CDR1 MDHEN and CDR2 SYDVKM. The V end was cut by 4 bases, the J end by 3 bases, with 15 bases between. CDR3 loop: CASSSLLLWANEKLFF. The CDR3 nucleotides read TGTGCCAGCAGTTCTCTCCTTCTTTGGGCTAATGAAAAACTGTTTTTT.

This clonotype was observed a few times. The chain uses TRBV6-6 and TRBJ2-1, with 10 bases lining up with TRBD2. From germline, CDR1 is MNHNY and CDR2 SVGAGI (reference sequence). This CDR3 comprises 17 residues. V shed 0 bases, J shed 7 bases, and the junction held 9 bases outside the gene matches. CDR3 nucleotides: TGTGCCAGCAGTTACTCGGGGTCTAGCGGGAGTGCGAATGAGCAGTTCTTC. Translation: CASSYSGSSGSANEQFF.

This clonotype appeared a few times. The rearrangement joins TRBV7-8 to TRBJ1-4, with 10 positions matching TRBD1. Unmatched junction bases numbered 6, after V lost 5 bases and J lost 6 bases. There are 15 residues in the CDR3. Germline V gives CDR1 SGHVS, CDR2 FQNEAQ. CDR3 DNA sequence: TGTGCCAGCAGCCGGTACGGGACAGGGGATGAAAAACTGTTTTTT. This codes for CASSRYGTGDEKLFF.

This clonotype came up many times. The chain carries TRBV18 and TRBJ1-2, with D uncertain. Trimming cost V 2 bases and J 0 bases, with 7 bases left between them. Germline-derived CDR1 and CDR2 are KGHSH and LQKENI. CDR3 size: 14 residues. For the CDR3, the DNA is TGTGCCAGCTCACCAGGGGAGACTAACTATGGCTACACCTTC. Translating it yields CASSPGETNYGYTF.

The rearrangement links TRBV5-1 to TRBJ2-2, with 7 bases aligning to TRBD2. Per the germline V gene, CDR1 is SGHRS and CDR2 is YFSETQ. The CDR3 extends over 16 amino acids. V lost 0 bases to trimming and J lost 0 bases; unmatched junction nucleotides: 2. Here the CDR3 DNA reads TGCGCCAGCAGCTTGGGTGCGGGGGCGAACACCGGGGAGCTGTTTTTT. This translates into CASSLGAGANTGELFF.

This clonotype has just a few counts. The DNA of the CDR3 is TGCAGTGCTAGCTCCGGGACTAGAGGAACCGGGGAGCTGTTTTTT. It is translated as CSASSGTRGTGELFF. The gene calls are TRBV20-1 and TRBJ2-2, with 8 bases identical to TRBD2. The V gene end was trimmed by 3 bases and the J gene end by 5 bases; junction bases not matched to a gene: 8. This CDR3 is built from 15 residues. Germline V gene data show CDR1 as DFQATT and CDR2 as SNEGSKA (reference sequence).

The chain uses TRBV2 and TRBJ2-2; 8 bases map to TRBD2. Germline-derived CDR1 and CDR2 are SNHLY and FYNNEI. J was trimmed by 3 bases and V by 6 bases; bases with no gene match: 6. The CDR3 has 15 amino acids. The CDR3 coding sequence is TGTGCCAGCAGGGGGAGCGGGGGTCACACCGGGGAGCTGTTTTTT. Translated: CASRGSGGHTGELFF.

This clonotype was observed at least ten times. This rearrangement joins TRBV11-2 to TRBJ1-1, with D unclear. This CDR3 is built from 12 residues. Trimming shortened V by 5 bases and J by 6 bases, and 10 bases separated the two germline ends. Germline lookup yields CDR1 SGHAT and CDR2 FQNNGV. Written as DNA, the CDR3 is TGTGCCAGCAGCCCCGTCGTTGCTGAAGCTTTCTTT. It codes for CASSPVVAEAFF.

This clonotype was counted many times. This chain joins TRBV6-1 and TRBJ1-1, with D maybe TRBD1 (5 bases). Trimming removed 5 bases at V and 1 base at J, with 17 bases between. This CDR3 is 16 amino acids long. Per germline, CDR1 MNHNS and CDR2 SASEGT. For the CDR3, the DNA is TGTGCCAGCAGTCGCCAGGGTTGGGGCGAGAACACTGAAGCTTTCTTT. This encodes CASSRQGWGENTEAFF.

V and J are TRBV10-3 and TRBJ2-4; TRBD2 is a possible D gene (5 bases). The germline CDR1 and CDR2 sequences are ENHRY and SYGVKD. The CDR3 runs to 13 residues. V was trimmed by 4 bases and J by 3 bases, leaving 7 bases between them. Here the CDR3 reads CAISGENKNIQYF. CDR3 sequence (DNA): TGTGCCATCAGTGGGGAGAACAAAAACATTCAGTACTTC.

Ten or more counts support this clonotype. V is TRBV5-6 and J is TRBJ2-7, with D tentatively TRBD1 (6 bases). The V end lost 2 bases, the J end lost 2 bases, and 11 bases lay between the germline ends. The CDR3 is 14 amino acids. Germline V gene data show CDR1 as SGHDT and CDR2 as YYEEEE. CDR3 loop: CASSLQGSAYEQYF. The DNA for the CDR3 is TGTGCCAGCAGCTTACAGGGATCAGCCTACGAGCAGTACTTC.

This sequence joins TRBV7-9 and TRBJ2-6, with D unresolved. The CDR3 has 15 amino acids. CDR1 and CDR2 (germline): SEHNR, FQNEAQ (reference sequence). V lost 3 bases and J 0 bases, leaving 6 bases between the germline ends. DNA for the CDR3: TGTGCCAGCAGCTTCGATCCCTCTGGGGCCAACGTCCTGACTTTC. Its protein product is CASSFDPSGANVLTF. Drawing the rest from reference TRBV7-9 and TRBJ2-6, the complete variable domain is DTGVSQNPRHKITKRGQNVTFRCDPISEHNRLYWYRQTLGQGPEFLTYFQNEAQLEKSRLLSDRFSAERPKGSFSTLEIQRTEQGDSAMYLCASSFDPSGANVLTFGAGSRLTVL.

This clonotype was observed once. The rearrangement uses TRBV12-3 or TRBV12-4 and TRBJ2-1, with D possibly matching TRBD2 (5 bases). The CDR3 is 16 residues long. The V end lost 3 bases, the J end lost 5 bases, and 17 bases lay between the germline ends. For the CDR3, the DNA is TGTGCCAGCAGTTTCGTAGGACTCCGAGATAACAATGAGCAGTTCTTC. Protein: CASSFVGLRDNNEQFF.

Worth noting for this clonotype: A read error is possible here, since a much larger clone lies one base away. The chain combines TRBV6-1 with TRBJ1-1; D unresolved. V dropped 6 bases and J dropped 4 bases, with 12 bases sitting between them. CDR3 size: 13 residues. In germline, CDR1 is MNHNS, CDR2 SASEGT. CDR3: CASRFTEITEAFF. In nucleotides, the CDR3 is TGTGCCAGCAGATTTACAGAGATCACTGAAGCTTTCTTT.

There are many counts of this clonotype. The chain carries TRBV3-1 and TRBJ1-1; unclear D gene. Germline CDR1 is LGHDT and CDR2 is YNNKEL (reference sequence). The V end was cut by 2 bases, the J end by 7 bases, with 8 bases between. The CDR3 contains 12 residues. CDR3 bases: TGTGCCAGCAGCCAAAGGACGAATGAAGCTTTCTTT. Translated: CASSQRTNEAFF.

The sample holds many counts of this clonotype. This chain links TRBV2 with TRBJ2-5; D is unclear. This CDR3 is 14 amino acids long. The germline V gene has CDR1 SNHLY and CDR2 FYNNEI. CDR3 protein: CGAWAPSLKETQYF. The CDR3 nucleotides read TGTGGCGCCTGGGCCCCTAGTCTCAAGGAGACCCAGTACTTC.

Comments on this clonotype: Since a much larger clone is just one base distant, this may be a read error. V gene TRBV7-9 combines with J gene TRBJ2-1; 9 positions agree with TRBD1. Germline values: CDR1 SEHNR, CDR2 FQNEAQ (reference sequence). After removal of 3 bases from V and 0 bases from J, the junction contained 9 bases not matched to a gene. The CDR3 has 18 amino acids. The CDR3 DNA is TGTGCCAGCAGCTTGATACAGGGGGCGTCAGGCTCCTACAATGAGCAGTTCTTC. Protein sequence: CASSLIQGASGSYNEQFF.

This CDR3 reads CASGSTGYRGNTIYF. CDR3 sequence (DNA): TGTGCTAGTGGTTCTACAGGGTATAGGGGAAACACCATATATTTT. The chain recombines TRBV12-5 with TRBJ1-3, with a weak D call TRBD1 (6 bases). The length of the CDR3 is 15 residues. Germline V gene sequence: CDR1 LGHNT, CDR2 FRNRAP. Trimming left V 4 bases short and J 4 bases short, with 14 bases between.

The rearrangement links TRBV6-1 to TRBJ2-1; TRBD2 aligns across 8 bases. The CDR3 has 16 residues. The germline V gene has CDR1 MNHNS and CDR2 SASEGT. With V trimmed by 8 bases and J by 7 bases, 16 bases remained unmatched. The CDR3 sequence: CASGKTSGPFGNEQFF. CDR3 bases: TGTGCCAGCGGTAAAACTAGCGGACCGTTTGGGAATGAGCAGTTCTTC.

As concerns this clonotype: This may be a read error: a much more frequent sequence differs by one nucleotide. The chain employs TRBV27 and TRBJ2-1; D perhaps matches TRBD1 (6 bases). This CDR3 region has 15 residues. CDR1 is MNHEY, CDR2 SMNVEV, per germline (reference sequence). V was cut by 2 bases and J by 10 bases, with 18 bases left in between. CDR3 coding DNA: TGTGCCAGCAGTTTACTCGGACAGTACTCCTACGAGCAGTTCTTC. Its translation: CASSLLGQYSYEQFF.

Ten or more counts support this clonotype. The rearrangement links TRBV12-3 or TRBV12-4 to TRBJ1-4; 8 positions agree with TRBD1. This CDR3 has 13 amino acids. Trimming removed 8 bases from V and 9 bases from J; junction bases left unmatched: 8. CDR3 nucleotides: TGTGCCAGCTGGACAGGGAGGGAGAAAAAACTGTTTTTT. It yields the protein CASWTGREKKLFF.

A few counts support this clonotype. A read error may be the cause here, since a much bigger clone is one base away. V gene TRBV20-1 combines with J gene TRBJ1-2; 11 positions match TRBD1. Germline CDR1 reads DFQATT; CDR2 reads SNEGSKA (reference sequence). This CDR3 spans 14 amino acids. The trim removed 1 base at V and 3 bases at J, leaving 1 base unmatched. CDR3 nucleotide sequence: TGCAGTGCTAGAGGGACAGGGGGCGACTATGGCTACACCTTC. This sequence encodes CSARGTGGDYGYTF.